The 8 T cell receptor beta chains listed next were all sequenced from one sample in a study of blood T cell repertoires in COVID-19. Measured with immunoSEQ multiplex PCR; TCRdb has only the in-frame clones, and not every one. The table shows some 300,000 clones, with 89% occurring only once. The sequenced sample consisted of PBMCs or T cells enriched from blood (not recorded which). The origin of the receptors is a middle-aged woman who had recovered from COVID-19.

The V gene is TRBV5-4, the J gene TRBJ2-2, with 9 bases identical to TRBD1. Trimming took 0 bases from V and 3 from J; bases not matched to a gene: 6. CDR3 length: 17 residues. CDR1 is SGHNT and CDR2 is YYREEE in the germline V gene (reference sequence). The CDR3 DNA reads as TGTGCCAGCAGCTTGGCGCCGGGACAGGGTTACACCGGGGAGCTGTTTTTT. This gives the protein CASSLAPGQGYTGELFF.

The chain links TRBV7-3 to TRBJ2-3, with D perhaps matching TRBD2 (6 bases). With 5 bases removed from V and 6 bases from J, the gap between germline ends came to 9 bases. This CDR3 spans 12 amino acids. Germline-derived CDR1 and CDR2 are SGHTA and FQGTGA. The CDR3 loop reads CASSRGLDTQYF. As DNA, the CDR3 is TGTGCCAGCAGCCGGGGGTTGGATACGCAGTATTTT.

The CDR3 nucleotides read TGCAGCGGGACTCGGGGAGGGGGCACTGAAGCTTTCTTT. This gives the protein CSGTRGGGTEAFF. This chain joins TRBV29-1 and TRBJ1-1; tentative D call: TRBD1 (6 bases). The CDR3 consists of 13 residues. Germline V lookup: CDR1 SQVTM, CDR2 ANQGSEA. The V end was cut by 7 bases, the J end by 4 bases, with 16 bases between. Using reference TRBV29-1 and TRBJ1-1 for the parts outside the CDR3, the full variable domain is SAVISQKPSRDICQRGTSLTIQCQVDSQVTMMFWYRQQPGQSLTLIATANQGSEATYESGFVIDKFPISRPNLTFSTLTVSNMSPEDSSIYLCSGTRGGGTEAFFGQGTRLTVV.

This clone has a handful of counts. The genes are TRBV4-3 and TRBJ1-6; 10 bases map to TRBD1. The V segment lost 5 bases and the J segment 7 bases; nucleotides outside the gene matches: 8. Germline CDR1 LGHNA, CDR2 YSLEER. This CDR3 has 16 amino acids. The CDR3 here is CASSYSTGGGNSPLHF. As DNA, the CDR3 is TGCGCCAGCAGCTATTCGACAGGGGGCGGGAATTCACCCCTCCACTTT.

The V call is TRBV11-3, the J call TRBJ2-7; tentatively, D is TRBD2 (6 bases). Germline V gives CDR1 SGHNT, CDR2 YENEEA. The CDR3 totals 14 residues. V was pared by 5 bases and J by 3 bases, with 14 bases between. The DNA of the CDR3 is TGTGCCAGCAGCCTCCCTGGGGGGATCTACGAGCAGTACTTC. It is translated as CASSLPGGIYEQYF. The variable domain in full, with the rest retrieved from reference TRBV11-3 and TRBJ2-7, is EAGVVQSPRYKIIEKKQPVAFWCNPISGHNTLYWYLQNLGQGPELLIRYENEEAVDDSQLPKDRFSAERLKGVDSTLKIQPAELGDSAVYLCASSLPGGIYEQYFGPGTRLTVT.

J is TRBJ1-2 and V is TRBV2; D not certain. Trimming pared 2 bases from V and 7 bases from J, leaving 8 bases between. Germline V gives CDR1 SNHLY, CDR2 FYNNEI. CDR3 length: 12 residues. The CDR3 loop is CASSEYVPGYTF. DNA for the CDR3: TGTGCCAGCAGTGAATATGTCCCTGGCTACACCTTC.

This rearrangement joins TRBV6-6 to TRBJ2-5; tentative D call: TRBD2 (5 bases). Trimming left V 6 bases short and J 2 bases short, with 10 bases between. The CDR3 contains 13 residues. The germline gives CDR1 MNHNY, CDR2 SVGAGI (reference sequence). For the CDR3, the DNA is TGTGCCAGCAGCCGGGGATTTCAAGAGACCCAGTACTTC. Its protein product is CASSRGFQETQYF.

This clone was recorded only once. V is TRBV18 and J is TRBJ2-7, with 8 bases aligning to TRBD2. This CDR3 contains 16 residues. V dropped 0 bases and J dropped 2; count of bases not matched to a gene: 6. Germline V gene sequence: CDR1 KGHSH, CDR2 LQKENI. In nucleotides, the CDR3 is TGTGCCAGCTCACCACCGTCCGGGACTAGGGCCTACGAGCAGTACTTC. Protein product: CASSPPSGTRAYEQYF.